One sample yielded the 3 T cell receptor beta chains listed below, sequenced in a study of T cell responses to AZD1222 COVID-19 vaccine. Using immunoSEQ multiplex PCR, the repertoire was profiled, and TCRdb retains in-frame clones only, with some absent. The table has more than 75,000 clones, under 95% seen once. Material: peripheral blood, obtained on day 0 of AZD1222 vaccination. The receptors derive from an adult in good health.

This clone was observed a few times. V is TRBV6-6 and J is TRBJ2-3; 10 nucleotides match TRBD2. This CDR3 is built from 17 residues. CDR1 is MNHNY, CDR2 SVGAGI, per germline (reference sequence). The junction had 11 bases not matched to a gene; V was cut back by 5 bases and J by 3 bases. In DNA form, the CDR3 reads TGTGCCAGCAGTCCCCTCGGAGCGGGAGGGCCTACAGATACGCAGTATTTT. This gives the protein CASSPLGAGGPTDTQYF.

V usage is TRBV4-1 and J usage is TRBJ2-6; TRBD1 matches 9 bases. V was clipped by 3 bases and J by 1 base; unmatched bases: 10. The CDR3 has 19 residues. Germline-derived CDR1 and CDR2 are MGHRA and YSYEKL. CDR3 in amino acids: CASSHLHRDRVSGANVLTF. As DNA, the CDR3 is TGCGCCAGCAGCCATTTACACCGGGACAGGGTTTCTGGGGCCAACGTCCTGACTTTC.

This sequence joins TRBV11-2 and TRBJ2-7, with 7 positions matching TRBD1. This CDR3 has 14 amino acids. V was pared by 2 bases and J by 2 bases, with 3 bases of the junction left unmatched. Germline values: CDR1 SGHAT, CDR2 FQNNGV. CDR3 sequence reads: CASSLYGTAYEQYF. The CDR3 bases are TGTGCCAGCAGCTTATATGGGACAGCCTACGAGCAGTACTTC.